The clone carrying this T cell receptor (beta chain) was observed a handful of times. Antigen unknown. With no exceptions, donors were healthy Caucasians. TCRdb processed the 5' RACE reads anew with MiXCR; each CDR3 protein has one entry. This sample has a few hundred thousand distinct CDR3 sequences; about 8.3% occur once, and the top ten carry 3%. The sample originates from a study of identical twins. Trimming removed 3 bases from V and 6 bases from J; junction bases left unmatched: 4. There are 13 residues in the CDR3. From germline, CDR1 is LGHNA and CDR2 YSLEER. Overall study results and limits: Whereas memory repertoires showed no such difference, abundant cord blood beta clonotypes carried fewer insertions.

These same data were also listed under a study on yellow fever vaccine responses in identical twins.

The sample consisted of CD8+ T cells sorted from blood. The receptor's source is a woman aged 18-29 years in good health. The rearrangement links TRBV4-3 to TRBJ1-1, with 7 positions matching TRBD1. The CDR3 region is CASSQDRYSEAFF. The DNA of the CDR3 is TGCGCCAGCAGCCAGGACAGGTACTCTGAAGCTTTCTTT.